Included here is one T cell receptor (beta chain) sequence, with context. The ends were cut back, 3 bases at V and 4 bases at J, with 15 bases in the middle. The CDR3 totals 15 residues. The germline CDR1 and CDR2 sequences are LNHDA and SQIVND (reference sequence). This record belongs to a study of blood T cell repertoires in COVID-19. Enrolled during active infection, Seattle patients were then followed longitudinally. In the study's own analysis: Using reference gene primer amplification, nucleated cell counts were estimated. Only in-frame clones appear in the TCRdb table, and some are missing; sequencing was by immunoSEQ multiplex PCR. V, J and clone size derive from that table, while D and trimming were established from the DNA sequence. The data hold a few hundred thousand clones, with 75% to 85% observed a single time.

The clonotype comes from a woman in her 30s with COVID-19, enrolled during active disease. The sequencing input was peripheral blood. The V gene is TRBV19, the J gene TRBJ1-1, with D maybe TRBD1 (5 bases). The CDR3 loop is CASSIPWGGGTEAFF. The CDR3 DNA follows: TGTGCCAGTAGTATCCCATGGGGCGGCGGCACTGAAGCTTTCTTT.